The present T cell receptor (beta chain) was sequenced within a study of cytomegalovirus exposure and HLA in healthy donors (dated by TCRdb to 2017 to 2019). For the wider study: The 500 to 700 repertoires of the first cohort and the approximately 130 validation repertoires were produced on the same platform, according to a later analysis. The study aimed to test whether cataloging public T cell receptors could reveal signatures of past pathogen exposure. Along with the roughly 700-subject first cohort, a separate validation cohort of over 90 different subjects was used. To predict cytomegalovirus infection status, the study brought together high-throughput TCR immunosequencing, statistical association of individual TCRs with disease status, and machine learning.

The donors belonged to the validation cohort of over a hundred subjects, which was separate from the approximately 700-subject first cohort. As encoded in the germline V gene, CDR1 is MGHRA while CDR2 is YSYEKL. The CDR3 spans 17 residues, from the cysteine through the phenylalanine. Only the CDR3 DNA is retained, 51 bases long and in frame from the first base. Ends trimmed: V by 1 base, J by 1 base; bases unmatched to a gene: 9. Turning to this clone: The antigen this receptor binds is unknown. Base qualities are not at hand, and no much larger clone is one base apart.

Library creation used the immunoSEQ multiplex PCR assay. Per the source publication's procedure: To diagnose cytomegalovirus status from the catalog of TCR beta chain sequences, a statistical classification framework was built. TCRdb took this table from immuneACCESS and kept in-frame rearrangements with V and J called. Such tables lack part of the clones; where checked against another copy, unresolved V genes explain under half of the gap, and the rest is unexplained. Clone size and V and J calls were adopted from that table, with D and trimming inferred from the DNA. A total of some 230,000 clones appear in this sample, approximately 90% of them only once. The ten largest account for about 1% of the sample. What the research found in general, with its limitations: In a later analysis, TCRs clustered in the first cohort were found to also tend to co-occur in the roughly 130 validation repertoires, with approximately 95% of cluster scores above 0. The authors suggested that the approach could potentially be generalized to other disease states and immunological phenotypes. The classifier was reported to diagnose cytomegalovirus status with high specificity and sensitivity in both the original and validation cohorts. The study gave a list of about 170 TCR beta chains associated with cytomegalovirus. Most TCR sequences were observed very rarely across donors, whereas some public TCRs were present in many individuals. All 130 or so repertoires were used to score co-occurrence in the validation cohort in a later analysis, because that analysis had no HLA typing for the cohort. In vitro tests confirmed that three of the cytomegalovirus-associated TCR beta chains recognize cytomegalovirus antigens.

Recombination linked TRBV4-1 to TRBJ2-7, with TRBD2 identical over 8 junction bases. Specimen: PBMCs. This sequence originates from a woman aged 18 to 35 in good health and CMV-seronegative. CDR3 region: CASSQVPLAGGSYEQYF. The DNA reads TGCGCCAGCAGCCAAGTCCCTCTAGCGGGCGGGTCCTACGAGCAGTACTTC.